The next 27 T cell receptor beta chains were all read from a single sample in a study of T cell repertoires in cytomegalovirus infection. These receptors are not linked to any known antigen. TCRdb redid the calling of the reads with MiXCR, one entry per CDR3 protein. The sample consists of approximately 130,000 distinct CDR3 sequences, more than 20% of them appearing once. Sequencing used PBMCs, sequenced either directly or after in vitro stimulation (not recorded which). The receptor set was obtained from a human donor in good health (CMV status not recorded). Some clones in this sample may be carry-over from other donors' samples.

The chain has TRBV2 and TRBJ2-1; 11 bases align to TRBD2. Germline V gene sequence: CDR1 SNHLY, CDR2 FYNNEI. The CDR3 totals 16 residues. Germline trimming cut 6 bases from V and 5 bases from J; bases unmatched to any gene: 9. In DNA, the CDR3 is TGTGCCAGCAGCCTCGAACCGGGACTAGCGGACAATGAGCAGTTCTTC. This encodes CASSLEPGLADNEQFF.

In its sample, this clonotype was seen a few times. The chain recombines TRBV4-3 with TRBJ2-3; no clear D gene. V was shortened by 4 bases and J by 5 bases, with 16 bases between the two germline ends. CDR3 length equals 15 residues. CDR1 and CDR2 (germline): LGHNA, YSLEER. Written as DNA, the CDR3 is TGCGCCAGCAGCCCGAACGGGCCTGGGGAAGATACGCAGTATTTT. Translated: CASSPNGPGEDTQYF.

The gene calls are TRBV7-6 and TRBJ1-3; D uncertain. Trimming removed 6 bases at V and 2 bases at J, with 2 bases between. The V gene's germline CDR1 is SGHVS and CDR2 FNYEAQ. The CDR3 length is 11 residues. The CDR3 nucleotides read TGTGCCAGCAGGGCTGGAAACACCATATATTTT. It specifies CASRAGNTIYF.

V usage is TRBV30 and J usage is TRBJ1-2, with D hard to call. The germline V and J ends were trimmed by 1 base and 8 bases, with 11 bases remaining between them. Germline CDR1 is GTSNPN and CDR2 is SVGIG (reference sequence). This CDR3 comprises 12 residues. CDR3 nucleotide sequence: TGTGCCTGGAGTGGGGGTGGTACCGGCTACACCTTC. It specifies CAWSGGGTGYTF.

This clonotype has ten or more counts. The genes are TRBV7-2 and TRBJ1-3; no firm D call. V gave up 1 base and J gave up 3 bases, with 10 bases separating them. The germline gives CDR1 SGHTA, CDR2 FQGNSA. The CDR3 runs to 15 residues. CDR3 loop: CASSLEGADGNTIYF. CDR3 DNA sequence: TGTGCCAGCAGCTTAGAGGGCGCGGATGGAAACACCATATATTTT.

In this sample, this clonotype turned up many times. This sequence joins TRBV7-2 and TRBJ2-2; TRBD2 aligns across 9 bases. V shed 5 bases, J shed 7 bases, and the junction held 11 bases outside the gene matches. Germline CDR1 SGHTA, CDR2 FQGNSA. The CDR3 is 16 residues long. CDR3 DNA sequence: TGTGCCAGCAGCCCTAGGTTAGCGGGAGTTGTCGGGGAGCTGTTTTTT. The encoded protein is CASSPRLAGVVGELFF.

The genes are TRBV7-9 and TRBJ1-6; 7 bases agree with TRBD1. Trimming cost V 6 bases and J 8 bases; bases outside gene matches: 7. Germline assignment: CDR1 SEHNR and CDR2 FQNEAQ (reference sequence). This CDR3 is 14 amino acids long. The CDR3 DNA is TGTGCCAGCAGTTATAGGGGGCTGGATTCACCCCTCCACTTT. This sequence encodes CASSYRGLDSPLHF. Combining the CDR3 with reference TRBV7-9 and TRBJ1-6 gives the whole variable domain DTGVSQNPRHKITKRGQNVTFRCDPISEHNRLYWYRQTLGQGPEFLTYFQNEAQLEKSRLLSDRFSAERPKGSFSTLEIQRTEQGDSAMYLCASSYRGLDSPLHFGNGTRLTVT.

V is TRBV4-3 and J is TRBJ2-2; D remains unclear. CDR3 length: 15 amino acids. V lost 0 bases to trimming and J lost 5 bases, with 10 bases between them. Germline V gene lookup returns CDR1 LGHNA and CDR2 YSLEER. The CDR3 DNA sequence: TGCGCCAGCAGCCAAGAAGTTTGGTGGACCGGGGAGCTGTTTTTT. This gives the protein CASSQEVWWTGELFF.

The genes are TRBV12-3 or TRBV12-4 and TRBJ2-2, with D unclear. The CDR3 runs 14 residues. V dropped 6 bases and J dropped 8 bases, with 16 bases sitting between them. The CDR3 DNA is TGTGCCAGCAGAGGTCTTCAAGGAAGGGGGGAGCTGTTTTTT. Protein sequence: CASRGLQGRGELFF.

This clonotype appeared a few times. The chain carries TRBV27 and TRBJ2-1; TRBD1 might be the D (5 bases). Germline V gene lookup returns CDR1 MNHEY and CDR2 SMNVEV (reference sequence). Trimming removed 2 bases from V and 5 bases from J, with 7 bases in between. This CDR3 has 13 amino acids. CDR3 sequence: CASSLKGHNEQFF. The CDR3 coding sequence is TGTGCCAGCAGTTTAAAGGGGCACAATGAGCAGTTCTTC.

This clonotype was seen a few times. The rearrangement links TRBV7-9 to TRBJ1-2; D is undetermined. Germline CDR1 reads SEHNR; CDR2 reads FQNEAQ (reference sequence). The V gene lost 6 bases and the J gene lost 8 bases, with 10 bases spanning the gap. This CDR3 is built from 11 residues. CDR3 nucleotides: TGTGCCAGCAGTCGGGAAGGAGGCTACACCTTC. Translating it yields CASSREGGYTF. Full variable domain (missing parts from reference TRBV7-9 and TRBJ1-2): DTGVSQNPRHKITKRGQNVTFRCDPISEHNRLYWYRQTLGQGPEFLTYFQNEAQLEKSRLLSDRFSAERPKGSFSTLEIQRTEQGDSAMYLCASSREGGYTFGSGTRLTVV.

To note about this clonotype: This clone may be a read error of a much larger clone one base away. The chain combines TRBV7-3 with TRBJ2-2, with unresolved D. Per germline, CDR1 SGHTA and CDR2 FQGTGA. Trimming stripped 3 bases from V and 6 bases from J, with 5 bases between. The CDR3 length is 12 residues. The CDR3 bases are TGTGCCAGCAGCTTTCCGTCCGGGGAGCTGTTTTTT. Protein product: CASSFPSGELFF.

This clonotype was detected ten times or more. This chain uses TRBV7-2 with TRBJ2-5, with no clear D. The V end lost 6 bases, the J end lost 2 bases, and 4 bases lay between the germline ends. There are 11 residues in the CDR3. Germline V lookup: CDR1 SGHTA, CDR2 FQGNSA. The CDR3, as DNA: TGTGCCAGCAGGTTACAAGAGACCCAGTACTTC. Protein: CASRLQETQYF.

This clonotype was detected a few times. The V call is TRBV27, the J call TRBJ2-1, with 12 positions matching TRBD1. The CDR3 spans 20 residues. Germline assignment: CDR1 MNHEY and CDR2 SMNVEV (reference sequence). Trimming cost V 6 bases and J 0 bases; bases outside gene matches: 15. In DNA form, the CDR3 reads TGTGCCAGCAGACTTCGCGGGACAGGGGGCGATTTCGGCTCCTACAATGAGCAGTTCTTC. It codes for CASRLRGTGGDFGSYNEQFF.

This clonotype showed up many times. The genes are TRBV7-2 and TRBJ1-2; D not resolved. Trimming took 5 bases from V and 6 from J, leaving 19 bases between them. Germline V lookup: CDR1 SGHTA, CDR2 FQGNSA. This CDR3 spans 15 amino acids. The CDR3 loop is CASSPRNFLPHGYTF. CDR3 nucleotide sequence: TGTGCCAGCAGCCCCCGCAACTTCCTCCCTCATGGCTACACCTTC. The variable domain in full, with the rest retrieved from reference TRBV7-2 and TRBJ1-2, is GAGVSQSPSNKVTEKGKDVELRCDPISGHTALYWYRQSLGQGLEFLIYFQGNSAPDKSGLPSDRFSAERTGGSVSTLTIQRTQQEDSAVYLCASSPRNFLPHGYTFGSGTRLTVV.

The chain joins TRBV28 to TRBJ2-5; 7 nucleotides agree with TRBD1. Trimming took 7 bases from V and 4 from J; bases not matched to a gene: 6. The CDR3 is 13 residues long. The germline V gene encodes CDR1 MDHEN and CDR2 SYDVKM. The CDR3 region is CASTTGVRETQYF. The CDR3 DNA sequence: TGTGCCAGCACTACAGGGGTACGAGAGACCCAGTACTTC.

This clonotype was seen a handful of times. The chain employs TRBV7-8 and TRBJ2-3; D possibly corresponds to TRBD2 (6 bases). Germline-derived CDR1 and CDR2 are SGHVS and FQNEAQ. The CDR3 is 15 amino acids. V dropped 1 base and J dropped 2 bases, with 10 bases sitting between them. The CDR3 coding sequence is TGTGCCAGCAGCTTAGGACTAGAATACACAGATACGCAGTATTTT. Amino acids: CASSLGLEYTDTQYF. Full variable domain (rest looked up from reference TRBV7-8 and TRBJ2-3): GAGVSQSPRYKVAKRGQDVALRCDPISGHVSLFWYQQALGQGPEFLTYFQNEAQLDKSGLPSDRFFAERPEGSVSTLKIQRTQQEDSAVYLCASSLGLEYTDTQYFGPGTRLTVL.

This clonotype was found many times. V gene TRBV7-6 combines with J gene TRBJ1-1; possible D gene TRBD1, 6 bases. The CDR3 covers 14 residues. Germline values: CDR1 SGHVS, CDR2 FNYEAQ. V gave up 3 bases and J gave up 4 bases, with 12 bases separating them. The CDR3 here is CASSFGGLRTEAFF. For the CDR3, the DNA is TGTGCCAGCAGCTTCGGGGGGCTACGCACTGAAGCTTTCTTT.

This clonotype was observed a few times. This rearrangement joins TRBV6-2 or TRBV6-3 to TRBJ2-7; 11 positions match TRBD2. Germline V gene data show CDR1 as MNHEY and CDR2 as SVGEGT. Trimming at V came to 6 bases and at J to 2 bases, leaving 6 bases not matched to a gene. The CDR3 consists of 15 residues. CDR3 DNA sequence: TGTGCCAGCAGAACTAGCGGGAGAGCGACCTACGAGCAGTACTTC. Encoded protein: CASRTSGRATYEQYF.

The chain uses TRBV6-5 and TRBJ1-3; 9 nucleotides agree with TRBD1. The CDR3 is 15 amino acids. V was clipped by 5 bases and J by 2 bases; unmatched bases: 4. Looked up from germline, CDR1 is MNHEY and CDR2 is SVGAGI. In nucleotides, the CDR3 is TGTGCCAGCAGTCCCAGGGACAGGGCTGGAAACACCATATATTTT. Translation gives CASSPRDRAGNTIYF.

This clonotype was counted a few times. V is TRBV6-2 or TRBV6-3 and J is TRBJ2-7; 9 nucleotides align to TRBD2. The V gene end was trimmed by 7 bases and the J gene end by 1 base; junction bases not matched to a gene: 5. The CDR3 contains 14 residues. Germline V gene sequence: CDR1 MNHEY, CDR2 SVGEGT. As DNA, the CDR3 is TGTGCCAGCACTTCAGCGGGAGGATCCTACGAGCAGTACGTC. Translated, it gives CASTSAGGSYEQYV.

This clonotype was seen ten or more times. This chain uses TRBV12-3 or TRBV12-4 with TRBJ2-3; the D is unclear. The CDR3 has 14 amino acids. Trimming removed 3 bases at V and 3 bases at J, with 10 bases between. The CDR3 region is CASSFIGRTDTQYF. The CDR3 nucleotides read TGTGCCAGCAGTTTTATAGGCAGAACAGATACGCAGTATTTT.

The V and J genes are TRBV7-4 and TRBJ2-3; 9 positions match TRBD2. The CDR3 runs to 15 residues. Trimming took 3 bases from V and 5 from J; bases not matched to a gene: 6. Germline loops: CDR1 SGHVT, CDR2 SQSDAQ. The CDR3 region is CASSFLAGVIDTQYF. The CDR3 DNA follows: TGTGCCAGCAGCTTCTTAGCGGGAGTAATAGATACGCAGTATTTT.

The chain employs TRBV7-9 and TRBJ2-7, with 7 positions matching TRBD1. This CDR3 is built from 15 residues. The V segment lost 5 bases and the J segment 3 bases; nucleotides outside the gene matches: 10. Looked up from germline, CDR1 is SEHNR and CDR2 is FQNEAQ (reference sequence). The CDR3 region is CASSLKGQGDYEQYV. CDR3 in DNA: TGTGCCAGCAGCCTAAAGGGTCAGGGGGACTACGAGCAGTACGTC.

The chain employs TRBV28 and TRBJ2-7, with a tentative D call TRBD1 (5 bases). The CDR3 totals 12 residues. The ends were cut back, 6 bases at V and 4 bases at J, with 10 bases in the middle. Germline V gene data show CDR1 as MDHEN and CDR2 as SYDVKM. CDR3 DNA: TGTGCCAGCAGAATGACAGATTACGAGCAGTACTTC. This encodes CASRMTDYEQYF.

V and J are TRBV12-3 or TRBV12-4 and TRBJ1-6, with a possible D match to TRBD1 (5 bases). V lost 3 bases to trimming and J lost 8 bases, with 8 bases between them. This CDR3 is built from 13 residues. The CDR3 sequence is CASSLGGDSPLHF. The CDR3 coding sequence is TGTGCCAGCAGTTTGGGGGGGGATTCACCCCTCCACTTT.

The rearrangement links TRBV2 to TRBJ2-7; D unresolved. Trimming left V 1 base short and J 5 bases short, with 3 bases between. The CDR3 runs to 11 residues. The V gene's germline CDR1 is SNHLY and CDR2 FYNNEI. The CDR3 bases are TGTGCCAGCAGTGAAGACCACGAGCAGTACGTC. It encodes CASSEDHEQYV.